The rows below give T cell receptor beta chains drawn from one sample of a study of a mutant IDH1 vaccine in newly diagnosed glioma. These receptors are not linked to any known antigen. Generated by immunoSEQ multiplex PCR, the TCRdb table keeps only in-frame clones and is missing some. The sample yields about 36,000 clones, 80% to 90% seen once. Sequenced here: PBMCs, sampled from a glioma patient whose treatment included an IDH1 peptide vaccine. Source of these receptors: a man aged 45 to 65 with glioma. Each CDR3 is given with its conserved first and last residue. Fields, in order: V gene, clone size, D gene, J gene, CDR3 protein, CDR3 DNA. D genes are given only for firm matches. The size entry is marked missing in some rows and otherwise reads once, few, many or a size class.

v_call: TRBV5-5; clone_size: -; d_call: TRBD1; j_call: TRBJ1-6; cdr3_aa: CASSLAQGNSPLHF; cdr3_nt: TGTGCCAGCAGCTTGGCACAGGGGAATTCACCCCTCCACTTT
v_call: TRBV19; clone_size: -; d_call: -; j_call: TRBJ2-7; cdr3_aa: CASTKTSRGVVEQYF; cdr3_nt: TGTGCCAGTACCAAAACAAGCAGGGGAGTTGTTGAGCAGTACTTC
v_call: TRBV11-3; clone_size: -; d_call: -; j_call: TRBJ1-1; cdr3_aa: CASSRDSKNTEAFF; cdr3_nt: TGTGCCAGCAGCAGGGACTCAAAGAACACTGAAGCTTTCTTT
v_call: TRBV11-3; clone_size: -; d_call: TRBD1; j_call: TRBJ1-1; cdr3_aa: CASSLGSGQGLLNENTEAFF; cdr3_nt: TGTGCCAGCAGCTTGGGTTCGGGACAGGGACTATTGAACGAGAACACTGAAGCTTTCTTT
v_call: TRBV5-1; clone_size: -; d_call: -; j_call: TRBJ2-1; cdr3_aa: CASSLGGSGAHNEQFF; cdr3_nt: TGCGCCAGCAGCTTGGGAGGTAGCGGAGCCCACAATGAGCAGTTCTTC
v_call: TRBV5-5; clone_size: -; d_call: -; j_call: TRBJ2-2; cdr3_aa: CASRGLGELFF; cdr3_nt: TGTGCCAGCAGGGGGCTCGGGGAGCTGTTTTTT
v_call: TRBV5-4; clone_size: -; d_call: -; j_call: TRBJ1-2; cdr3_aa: CASSSTGLVVGYTF; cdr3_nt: TGTGCCAGCAGCTCAACAGGTCTTGTTGTTGGCTACACCTTC
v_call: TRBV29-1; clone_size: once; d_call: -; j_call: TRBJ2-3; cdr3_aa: CSVRGNTDTQYF; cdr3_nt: TGCAGCGTTCGTGGGAACACAGATACGCAGTATTTT
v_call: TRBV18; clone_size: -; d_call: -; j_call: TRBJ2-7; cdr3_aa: CASSPTTGHEQYF; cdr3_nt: TGTGCCAGCTCACCGACTACAGGGCACGAGCAGTACTTC
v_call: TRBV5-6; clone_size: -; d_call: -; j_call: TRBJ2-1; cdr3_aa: CASTDETASWFF; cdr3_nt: TGTGCCAGCACCGACGAAACAGCTTCGTGGTTCTTC
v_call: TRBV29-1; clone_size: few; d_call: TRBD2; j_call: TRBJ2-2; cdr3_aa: CSVDYGGNTGELFF; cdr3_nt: TGCAGCGTTGACTACGGGGGGAATACCGGGGAGCTGTTTTTT
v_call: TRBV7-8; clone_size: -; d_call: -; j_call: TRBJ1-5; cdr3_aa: CASSSMAGAMGQPQHF; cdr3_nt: TGTGCCAGCAGTTCAATGGCGGGGGCGATGGGTCAGCCCCAGCATTTT
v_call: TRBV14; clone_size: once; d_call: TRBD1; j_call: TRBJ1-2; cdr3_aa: CASSRLTGGQRGYTF; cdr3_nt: TGTGCCAGCAGCCGATTGACAGGGGGGCAGCGTGGCTACACCTTC
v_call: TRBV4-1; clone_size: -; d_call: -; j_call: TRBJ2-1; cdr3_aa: CASSQDLGNEQFF; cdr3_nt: TGCGCCAGCAGCCAAGATTTGGGGAATGAGCAGTTCTTC
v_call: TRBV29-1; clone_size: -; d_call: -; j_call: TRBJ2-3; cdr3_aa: CSVKGLGTDTQYF; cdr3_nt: TGCAGCGTTAAGGGGCTAGGGACAGATACGCAGTATTTT
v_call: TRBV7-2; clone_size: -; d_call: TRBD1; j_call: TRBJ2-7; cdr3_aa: CASSAWTGRSYEQYF; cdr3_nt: TGTGCCAGCAGCGCTTGGACAGGGCGCTCCTACGAGCAGTACTTC
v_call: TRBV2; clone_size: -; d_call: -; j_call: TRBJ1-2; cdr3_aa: CASRGNYNYGYTF; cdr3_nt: TGTGCCAGCAGGGGGAACTACAACTATGGCTACACCTTC
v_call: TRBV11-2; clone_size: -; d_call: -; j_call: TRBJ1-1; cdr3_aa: CASSFRTTEAFF; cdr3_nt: TGTGCCAGCAGCTTTAGGACCACTGAAGCTTTCTTT
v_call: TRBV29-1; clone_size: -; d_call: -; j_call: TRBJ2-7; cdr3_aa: CSVGEAYEQYF; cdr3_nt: TGCAGCGTTGGGGAGGCCTACGAGCAGTACTTC
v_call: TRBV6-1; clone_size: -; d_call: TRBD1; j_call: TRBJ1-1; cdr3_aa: CASRFDRVNTEAFF; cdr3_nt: TGTGCCAGCAGATTTGACAGGGTGAACACTGAAGCTTTCTTT
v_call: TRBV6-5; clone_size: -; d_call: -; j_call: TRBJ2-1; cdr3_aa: CASSYVQEQFF; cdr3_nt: TGTGCCAGCAGTTACGTCCAAGAGCAGTTCTTC
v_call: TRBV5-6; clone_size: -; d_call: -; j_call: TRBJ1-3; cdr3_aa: CASTPRAGNTIYF; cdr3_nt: TGTGCCAGCACACCGAGAGCTGGAAACACCATATATTTT
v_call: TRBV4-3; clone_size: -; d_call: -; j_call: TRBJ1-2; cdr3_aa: CASSQEQGLGGYTF; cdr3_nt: TGCGCCAGCAGCCAGGAACAGGGACTCGGTGGCTACACCTTC
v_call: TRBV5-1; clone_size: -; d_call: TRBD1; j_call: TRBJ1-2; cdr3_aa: CASGDRGYGYTF; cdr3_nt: TGCGCCAGCGGGGACAGGGGCTATGGCTACACCTTC
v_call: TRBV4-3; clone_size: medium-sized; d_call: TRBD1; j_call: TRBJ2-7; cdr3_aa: CATSATQGAYEQYF; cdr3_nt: TGCGCCACCTCAGCCACGCAGGGGGCCTACGAGCAGTACTTC
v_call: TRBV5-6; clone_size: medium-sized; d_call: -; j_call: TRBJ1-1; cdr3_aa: CASSPLGSLSTEAFF; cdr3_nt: TGTGCCAGCAGCCCTCTCGGGAGCCTAAGTACTGAAGCTTTCTTT
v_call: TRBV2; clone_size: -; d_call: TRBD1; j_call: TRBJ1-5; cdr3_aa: CASSLQGGGKQPQHF; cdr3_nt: TGTGCCAGCAGTCTCCAGGGGGGGGGAAAACAGCCCCAGCATTTT
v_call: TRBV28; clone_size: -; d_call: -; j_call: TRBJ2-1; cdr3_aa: CASSPPEGYEQFF; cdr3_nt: TGTGCCAGCAGCCCCCCCGAGGGGTATGAGCAGTTCTTC
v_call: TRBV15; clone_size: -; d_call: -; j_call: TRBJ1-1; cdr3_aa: CATSRGKPEAEAFF; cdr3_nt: TGTGCCACCAGCAGAGGGAAGCCCGAAGCTGAAGCTTTCTTT
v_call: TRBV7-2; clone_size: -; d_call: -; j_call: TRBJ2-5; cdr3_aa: CASTQTGQETQYF; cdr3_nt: TGTGCCAGCACCCAGACAGGACAAGAGACCCAGTACTTC
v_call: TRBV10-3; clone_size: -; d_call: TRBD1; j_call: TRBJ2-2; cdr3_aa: CVSGQGGRTGELFF; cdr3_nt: TGTGTTTCTGGACAGGGGGGAAGGACCGGGGAGCTGTTTTTT
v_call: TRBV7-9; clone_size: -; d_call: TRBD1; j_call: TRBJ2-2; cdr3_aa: CATPPGTVNTGELFF; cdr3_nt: TGTGCCACCCCCCCCGGGACAGTGAACACCGGGGAGCTGTTTTTT
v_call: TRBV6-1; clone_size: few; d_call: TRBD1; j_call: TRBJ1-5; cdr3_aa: CASSVGQGQPQHF; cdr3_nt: TGTGCCAGCAGTGTAGGACAGGGTCAGCCCCAGCATTTT
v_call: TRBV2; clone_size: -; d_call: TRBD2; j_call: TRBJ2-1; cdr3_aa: CASSETSLAGISYNEQFF; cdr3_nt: TGTGCCAGCAGTGAAACCTCTTTAGCGGGAATCTCCTACAATGAGCAGTTCTTC
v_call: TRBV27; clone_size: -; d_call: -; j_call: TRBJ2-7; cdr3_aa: CASSYGPPSSYEQYF; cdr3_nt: TGTGCCAGCAGTTACGGCCCCCCGAGCTCCTACGAGCAGTACTTC
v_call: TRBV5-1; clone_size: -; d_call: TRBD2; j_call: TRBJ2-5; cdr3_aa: CASKGTSGREAETQYF; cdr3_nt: TGCGCCAGCAAGGGGACTAGCGGGCGAGAGGCAGAGACCCAGTACTTC
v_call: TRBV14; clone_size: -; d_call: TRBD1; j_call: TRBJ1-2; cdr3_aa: CASSQTAGTGRFYGYTF; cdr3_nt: TGTGCCAGCAGCCAAACAGCCGGGACAGGGAGATTCTATGGCTACACCTTC
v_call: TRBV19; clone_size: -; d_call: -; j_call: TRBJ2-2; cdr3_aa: CATGEPPRAKTGELFF; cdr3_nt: TGTGCCACAGGGGAGCCCCCGAGGGCGAAAACCGGGGAGCTGTTTTTT
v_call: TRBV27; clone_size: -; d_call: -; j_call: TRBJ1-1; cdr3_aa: CASRAPGPLSMNTEAFF; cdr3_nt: TGTGCCAGCAGGGCCCCGGGACCCTTAAGCATGAACACTGAAGCTTTCTTT
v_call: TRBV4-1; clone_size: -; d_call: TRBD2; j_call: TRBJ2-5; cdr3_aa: CASSQWPRGLAGQQETQYF; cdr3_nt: TGCGCCAGCAGCCAATGGCCCCGTGGTCTAGCGGGGCAACAAGAGACCCAGTACTTC
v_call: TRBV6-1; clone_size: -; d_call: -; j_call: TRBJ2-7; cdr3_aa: CASSARPSYEQYF; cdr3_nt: TGTGCCAGCAGTGCTCGGCCCTCCTACGAGCAGTACTTC
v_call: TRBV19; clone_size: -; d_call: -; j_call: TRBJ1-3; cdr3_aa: CASSIGNTIYF; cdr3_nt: TGTGCCAGTAGTATAGGAAACACCATATATTTT
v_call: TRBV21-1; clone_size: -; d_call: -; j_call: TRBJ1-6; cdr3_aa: CASSKAGKKSPLHF; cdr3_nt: TGTGCCAGCAGCAAAGCAGGGAAGAAGTCACCCCTCCACTTT
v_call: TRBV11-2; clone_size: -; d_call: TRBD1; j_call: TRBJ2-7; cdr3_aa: CASSLGNRGAYEQYF; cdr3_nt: TGTGCCAGCAGCTTGGGTAACAGGGGGGCCTACGAGCAGTACTTC
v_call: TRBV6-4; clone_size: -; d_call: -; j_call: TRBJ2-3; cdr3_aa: CASSERGLTDTQYF; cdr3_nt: TGTGCCAGCAGTGAAAGGGGCCTCACAGATACGCAGTATTTT
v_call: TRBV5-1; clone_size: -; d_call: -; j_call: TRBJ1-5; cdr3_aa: CASSLGSNQPQHF; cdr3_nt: TGCGCCAGCAGCTTGGGGAGCAATCAGCCCCAGCATTTT